The rows below give T cell receptor beta chains drawn from one sample of a study of follicular helper T cells after annual influenza vaccination. This table comes from immunoSEQ multiplex PCR, and its TCRdb copy is limited to in-frame clones, with some not included. Here the sample spans about 2,000 clones, roughly 75% being singletons. Here the sequenced sample was CXCR5+ CD38+ circulating T follicular helper cells from blood, taken on the day of influenza vaccination. The source of these receptors is an adult who received the influenza vaccine. Each CDR3 is given with its conserved first and last residue. D genes are given only for firm matches.

TRBJ2-3,12,TRBV28,.,CASRPQVDTQYF
TRBJ1-2,13,TRBV29-1,TRBD1,CSVTGGATSGYTF
TRBJ2-1,15,TRBV27,TRBD2,CASRKIAGAYNEQFF
TRBJ1-5,13,TRBV6-5,.,CASRYDSNQPQHF
TRBJ2-3,14,TRBV6-1,TRBD1,CASSRDSLTDTQYF
TRBJ2-2,15,TRBV7-3,TRBD2,CASSDSSGSTGELFF
TRBJ2-2,14,TRBV7-7,.,CASSPDRSRGELFF
TRBJ1-1,13,TRBV25-1,TRBD1,CASKQGQGTEAFF
TRBJ1-5,13,TRBV30,TRBD1,CAWSPGGGGPQHF
TRBJ2-3,12,TRBV7-2,.,CASSSITDTQYF
TRBJ2-5,15,TRBV7-2,TRBD1,CASSVPGQGSETQYF
TRBJ2-2,15,TRBV30,TRBD2,CAWIRAGSQTGELFF
TRBJ1-2,14,TRBV28,.,CASSLPPENYGYTF
TRBJ2-3,16,TRBV9,.,CASSVSPAATTDTQYF
TRBJ1-6,13,TRBV14,.,CASSQQGGSPLHF
TRBJ1-4,14,TRBV6-5,.,CASSSQARGEKLFF
TRBJ1-1,14,TRBV16,.,CASSPLTKDTEAFF
TRBJ1-1,13,TRBV6-5,.,CASSYQGGSEAFF
TRBJ2-7,12,TRBV7-9,.,CASSVVPYEQYF
TRBJ2-5,13,TRBV29-1,.,CSVALAGARTQYF
TRBJ1-6,15,TRBV28,.,CASSLVVGRDSPLHF
TRBJ2-7,15,TRBV28,.,CASSRSGTGSYEQYF
TRBJ1-4,14,TRBV19,.,CASSSTGYNEKLFF
TRBJ1-5,14,TRBV7-8,TRBD1,CASSSGTGNQPQHF
TRBJ1-4,14,TRBV6-1,.,CASSDLQVGEKLFF
TRBJ1-5,13,TRBV7-9,TRBD1,CASSFGDRQPQHF
TRBJ1-1,14,TRBV6-1,.,CASSEATTNTEAFF
TRBJ2-7,16,TRBV18,.,CASSPLGSRTLGEQYF
TRBJ2-4,14,TRBV6-6,.,CASRPASAKNIQYF
TRBJ1-1,15,TRBV28,TRBD1,CASSPDRGFPYEAFF
TRBJ2-3,15,TRBV29-1,TRBD2,CSVEYSRGVTDTQYF
TRBJ2-1,15,TRBV11-3,.,CASSPWEGKRNEQFF
TRBJ1-6,14,TRBV7-3,.,CASSLNSNGSPLHF
TRBJ1-4,13,TRBV4-2,.,CASSHRTFEKLFF
TRBJ1-5,15,TRBV28,.,CASSSPAWGGQPQHF
TRBJ1-2,14,TRBV27,.,CASSLSWPNYGYTF
TRBJ2-3,14,TRBV6-1,TRBD1,CASSPGTGADTQYF
TRBJ2-4,18,TRBV5-6,TRBD2,CASSVTSGGLGGKNIQYF
TRBJ1-1,18,TRBV30,.,CAWSRGRPSGSINTEAFF
TRBJ1-6,15,TRBV5-4,TRBD1,CASSLGQGFNSPLHF
TRBJ2-1,13,TRBV29-1,.,CSVGGFPYNEQFF
TRBJ2-7,14,TRBV2,TRBD1,CASKFPGQGYEQYF
TRBJ2-2,16,TRBV9,TRBD2,CASSKGLAGNTGELFF
TRBJ1-1,15,TRBV6-5,.,CASSYRYQGNTEAFF
TRBJ2-7,14,TRBV19,TRBD2,CASSLAGASYEQYF